The 32 T cell receptor beta chains reported below all come from one sample, sequenced in a study of shared clonotypes between healthy human individuals (dated by TCRdb to the early 2020s). The library was prepared using the immunoSEQ multiplex PCR assay. The table comes from immuneACCESS by way of TCRdb, which keeps in-frame sequences with V and J called. Part of the clones is missing from these tables; in studies checked, under half for an unresolved V gene and the rest for unknown reasons. Here the sample has over 2 million clones; roughly 90% occur a single time. Of the sample, 0.37% is held by the ten largest clones. The sample consisted of naive CD4+ T cells from PBMCs. The cell subset or site label for this specimen denotes: CD45RA+ positively selected. The receptors were gathered from a young man in good health. Some clones in this sample may be carry-over from other donors' samples.

The chain combines TRBV5-4 with TRBJ2-5, with 7 bases matching TRBD1. The germline CDR1 and CDR2 sequences are SGHNT and YYREEE (reference sequence). Trimming cost V 3 bases and J 5 bases; bases outside gene matches: 4. The CDR3 runs 13 residues. The CDR3 spells CASSSRGTETQYF. CDR3 in DNA: TGTGCCAGCAGCTCCAGGGGGACGGAGACCCAGTACTTC.

This clone showed up just once. The DNA of the CDR3 is TGTGCCAGCAGTTACCCAGGACAGGAAGACTATGGCTACACCTTC. Protein sequence: CASSYPGQEDYGYTF. The J gene is TRBJ1-2, the V gene TRBV28, with 7 bases aligning to TRBD1. Germline V lookup: CDR1 MDHEN, CDR2 SYDVKM. The CDR3 runs 15 residues. V dropped 4 bases and J dropped 3; count of bases not matched to a gene: 8.

V gene TRBV27 combines with J gene TRBJ2-7; 8 bases align to TRBD2. The CDR3 loop spans 15 amino acids. The J segment lost 3 bases and the V segment lost 3 bases, leaving 7 bases of the junction unmatched. Germline values: CDR1 MNHEY, CDR2 SMNVEV (reference sequence). The CDR3 here is CASSLEAGGGYEQYF. The CDR3 DNA reads TGTGCCAGCAGTTTGGAGGCGGGAGGCGGCTACGAGCAGTACTTC.

This clone was seen a single time. The chain is built from TRBV28 and TRBJ2-1; 7 bases are a match to TRBD2. The CDR3 contains 14 residues. V gave up 6 bases and J gave up 4 bases; unmatched junction bases: 6. Germline V gene sequence: CDR1 MDHEN, CDR2 SYDVKM. For the CDR3, the DNA is TGTGCCAGCAGGATTAGCGGGCAATACAATGAGCAGTTCTTC. Translation gives CASRISGQYNEQFF.

This chain links TRBV6-5 with TRBJ2-7, with 9 positions matching TRBD2. Looked up from germline, CDR1 is MNHEY and CDR2 is SVGAGI. The ends lost 8 bases at V and 6 bases at J; junction bases unmatched: 14. This CDR3 comprises 15 residues. CDR3 coding DNA: TGTGCCAGCGGCCGAAGGGGACTAGCCGAGGTCGAGCAGTACTTC. Translation: CASGRRGLAEVEQYF.

J is TRBJ2-4 and V is TRBV19; D call uncertain. CDR3 length: 11 residues. Germline-derived CDR1 and CDR2 are LNHDA and SQIVND (reference sequence). Trimming removed 6 bases at V and 14 bases at J, with 14 bases between. CDR3 nucleotides: TGTGCCAGTAGAAATGTATGGGTTGAGTACTTC. Amino acids: CASRNVWVEYF.

Written as DNA, the CDR3 is TGTGCCAGCAGCTTGATGGGGGGGCGGGTCGGGGAGCTGTTTTTT. Translated: CASSLMGGRVGELFF. V is TRBV5-4 and J is TRBJ2-2; D possibly corresponds to TRBD2 (7 bases). Germline values: CDR1 SGHNT, CDR2 YYREEE (reference sequence). This CDR3 has 15 residues. Between the trimmed V and J ends, which lost 1 base and 7 bases, there was a span of 14 bases.

The chain joins TRBV5-8 to TRBJ1-5; 10 bases fit TRBD1. Trimming at V came to 1 base and at J to 5 bases, leaving 6 bases not matched to a gene. The CDR3 is 16 residues long. From germline, CDR1 is SGHTS and CDR2 YDEGEE. The CDR3 DNA is TGTGCCAGCAGCTTGTCGGACAGGGGGTTCGATCAGCCCCAGCATTTT. This gives the protein CASSLSDRGFDQPQHF.

In regard to this clone: Other DNA sequences in the sample encode the same CDR3. The V call is TRBV11-3, the J call TRBJ2-3; no reliable D call. The CDR3 length is 13 residues. Trimming cost V 2 bases and J 2 bases, with 5 bases left between them. CDR1 is SGHNT, CDR2 YENEEA, per germline. The CDR3 reads CASSLRVTDTQYF. The CDR3 DNA sequence: TGTGCCAGCAGCTTAAGGGTCACAGATACGCAGTATTTT. The full variable domain, completed using reference TRBV11-3 and TRBJ2-3, is EAGVVQSPRYKIIEKKQPVAFWCNPISGHNTLYWYLQNLGQGPELLIRYENEEAVDDSQLPKDRFSAERLKGVDSTLKIQPAELGDSAVYLCASSLRVTDTQYFGPGTRLTVL.

The chain employs TRBV28 and TRBJ2-1, with D possibly called TRBD1 or TRBD2 (5 bases each). The germline V and J ends were trimmed by 4 bases and 4 bases, with 8 bases remaining between them. The CDR3 loop spans 13 amino acids. Germline V gene lookup returns CDR1 MDHEN and CDR2 SYDVKM. The CDR3 DNA is TGTGCCAGCAGTTCGGGACCTTACAATGAGCAGTTCTTC. This codes for CASSSGPYNEQFF. Drawing the rest from reference TRBV28 and TRBJ2-1, the complete variable domain is DVKVTQSSRYLVKRTGEKVFLECVQDMDHENMFWYRQDPGLGLRLIYFSYDVKMKEKGDIPEGYSVSREKKERFSLILESASTNQTSMYLCASSSGPYNEQFFGPGTRLTVL.

Regarding this clone: Other DNA sequences in this specimen translate into the identical CDR3. The chain employs TRBV28 and TRBJ1-2; possible D gene TRBD1, 5 bases. Germline V gene sequence: CDR1 MDHEN, CDR2 SYDVKM. Trimming cost V 3 bases and J 6 bases, with 5 bases left between them. This CDR3 spans 11 amino acids. The CDR3 reads CASSLTDGYTF. The CDR3 DNA is TGTGCCAGCAGTTTGACAGATGGCTACACCTTC.

The chain carries TRBV28 and TRBJ1-5, with 7 positions matching TRBD1. The ends lost 3 bases at V and 3 bases at J; junction bases unmatched: 20. The CDR3 has 20 residues. Germline CDR1 reads MDHEN; CDR2 reads SYDVKM. The CDR3 DNA reads as TGTGCCAGCAGTTTTTACGGACAGGCCACCTCGGGGGGTATCAATCAGCCCCAGCATTTT. Translation gives CASSFYGQATSGGINQPQHF.

The V call is TRBV28, the J call TRBJ2-7; D ambiguous. V was clipped by 0 bases and J by 9 bases, with 9 bases between them. This CDR3 region has 12 residues. The V gene's germline CDR1 is MDHEN and CDR2 SYDVKM. The CDR3 protein is CASSLWSRPQYF. CDR3 DNA sequence: TGTGCCAGCAGTTTATGGAGCCGTCCGCAGTACTTC.

The gene calls are TRBV4-3 and TRBJ2-2, with unresolved D. The CDR3 has 16 amino acids. CDR1 LGHNA and CDR2 YSLEER come from the germline V gene. Trimming removed 4 bases from V and 6 bases from J, with 18 bases in between. This chain's CDR3 is CASSLELSVDAGELFF. CDR3 nucleotide sequence: TGCGCCAGCAGCCTCGAGTTGTCGGTAGACGCCGGGGAGCTGTTTTTT.

The chain employs TRBV9 and TRBJ2-4; D might be TRBD1 or TRBD2, each matching 5 bases. Trimming took 0 bases from V and 0 from J, leaving 10 bases between them. Germline-derived CDR1 and CDR2 are SGDLS and YYNGEE. The CDR3 spans 16 residues. In DNA form, the CDR3 reads TGTGCCAGCAGCGTAGGTGAGGGGCAAGCCAAAAACATTCAGTACTTC. Translated, it gives CASSVGEGQAKNIQYF.

The gene calls are TRBV4-3 and TRBJ2-3; D may match TRBD1 or TRBD2 (5 bases each). Germline V gene data show CDR1 as LGHNA and CDR2 as YSLEER. The CDR3 spans 14 residues. V was pared by 1 base and J by 2 bases, with 7 bases between. DNA for the CDR3: TGCGCCAGCAGCCAAGGGGACCCCACAGATACGCAGTATTTT. Translated, it gives CASSQGDPTDTQYF.

The chain is built from TRBV28 and TRBJ2-2, with 8 bases matching TRBD1. This CDR3 has 14 amino acids. Per the germline V gene, CDR1 is MDHEN and CDR2 is SYDVKM. The V and J ends lost 6 bases and 6 bases, in that order; junction bases with no gene match: 6. The CDR3 DNA is TGTGCCAGCAGACGACAGGGGTGGGCCGGGGAGCTGTTTTTT. Translated, it gives CASRRQGWAGELFF.

The V and J genes are TRBV5-1 and TRBJ2-1; D unclear. The CDR3 is made up of 14 amino acids. Germline CDR1 is SGHRS and CDR2 is YFSETQ. The germline V and J ends were trimmed by 0 bases and 9 bases, with 13 bases remaining between them. The CDR3 DNA reads TGCGCCAGCAGCTTGGAGTCCCTTAGTGGTGAGCAGTTCTTC. It specifies CASSLESLSGEQFF.

The rearrangement links TRBV30 to TRBJ1-5; tentative D call: TRBD1 (5 bases). The CDR3 totals 18 residues. Deletions cut 1 base from V and 5 bases from J, with 24 bases between. Germline CDR1 GTSNPN, CDR2 SVGIG (reference sequence). The CDR3 DNA follows: TGTGCCTGGAGTGCCCCATCCCCAGGACGGGGGAGAGATCAGCCCCAGCATTTT. Amino acid sequence: CAWSAPSPGRGRDQPQHF.

The rearrangement uses TRBV11-1 and TRBJ2-7; D is ambiguous. This CDR3 spans 15 amino acids. Looked up from germline, CDR1 is SGHAT and CDR2 is FQDESV (reference sequence). The V gene lost 4 bases and the J gene lost 1 base, with 14 bases spanning the gap. CDR3 DNA sequence: TGTGCCAGCAGCTCCTTTGGTCGTAATTCCTACGAGCAGTACTTC. Its protein is CASSSFGRNSYEQYF. Using reference TRBV11-1 and TRBJ2-7 for the parts outside the CDR3, the full variable domain is EAEVAQSPRYKITEKSQAVAFWCDPISGHATLYWYRQILGQGPELLVQFQDESVVDDSQLPKDRFSAERLKGVDSTLKIQPAELGDSAMYLCASSSFGRNSYEQYFGPGTRLTVT.

This CDR3 is CASSFTFGGARETQYF. The CDR3 DNA follows: TGTGCCAGCAGCTTTACTTTCGGTGGGGCCCGAGAGACCCAGTACTTC. This chain connects TRBV11-2 to TRBJ2-5, with D tentatively TRBD1 (5 bases). CDR1 is SGHAT, CDR2 FQNNGV, per germline. The CDR3 is 16 amino acids. The V end was cut by 3 bases, the J end by 4 bases, with 18 bases between.

V is TRBV21-1 and J is TRBJ2-4; the table's D call, TRBD2, has no DNA check behind it. TRBV21-1 constitutes a pseudogene. The CDR3 is 15 residues long. CDR3 sequence reads: CASGWLTGAKNIQYF. In DNA, the CDR3 is TGTGCCAGCGGGTGGTTAACGGGGGCCAAAAACATTCAGTACTTC.

Turning to this clone: Other nucleotide sequences from this sample produce the same CDR3. This chain links TRBV7-2 with TRBJ2-5; maybe TRBD1 (6 bases). The V gene's germline CDR1 is SGHTA and CDR2 FQGNSA. V was cut by 0 bases and J by 4 bases, with 12 bases left in between. There are 15 residues in the CDR3. CDR3 sequence: CASSLAGGRGETQYF. The DNA for the CDR3 is TGTGCCAGCAGCTTAGCTGGGGGCAGGGGAGAGACCCAGTACTTC.

A word on this clone: Distinct nucleotide sequences in the sample also encode this CDR3. The genes are TRBV19 and TRBJ2-6; no definite D call. V was shortened by 6 bases and J by 1 base, with 4 bases between the two germline ends. The germline gives CDR1 LNHDA, CDR2 SQIVND (reference sequence). The CDR3 has 13 residues. The CDR3 coding sequence is TGTGCCAGTAGGGGGTCTGGGGCCAACGTCCTGACTTTC. Translation: CASRGSGANVLTF.

This rearrangement joins TRBV4-1 to TRBJ2-5, with D possibly called TRBD1 or TRBD2 (5 bases each). V was pared by 4 bases and J by 2 bases, with 14 bases between. CDR3 length: 15 residues. The germline V gene encodes CDR1 MGHRA and CDR2 YSYEKL. This CDR3 reads CASSPSGRAQETQYF. The CDR3 DNA follows: TGCGCCAGCAGCCCGAGCGGCAGGGCACAAGAGACCCAGTACTTC.

To note about this clone: The same CDR3 can be traced to other DNA sequences in this sample. The V gene is TRBV28, the J gene TRBJ1-2; tentative D call: TRBD1 (5 bases). Per germline, CDR1 MDHEN and CDR2 SYDVKM. CDR3 length equals 11 residues. Trimming removed 3 bases at V and 8 bases at J, with 7 bases between. The CDR3 region has the DNA TGTGCCAGCAGTTTCTGGGGGGGCTACACCTTC. Translation: CASSFWGGYTF.

The genes are TRBV27 and TRBJ1-1; tentative D call: TRBD1 (5 bases). The germline V gene has CDR1 MNHEY and CDR2 SMNVEV (reference sequence). The V end was cut by 7 bases, the J end by 1 base, with 19 bases between. The CDR3 contains 16 residues. CDR3 DNA: TGTGCCAGCAAGGTAGGGGTTTTTGTGTCGAACACTGAAGCTTTCTTT. Its protein is CASKVGVFVSNTEAFF.

In DNA, the CDR3 is TGCAGCGGCCAGGGACAGGCCAACACTGAAGCTTTCTTT. Translating it yields CSGQGQANTEAFF. This rearrangement joins TRBV29-1 to TRBJ1-1; the match to TRBD1 covers 8 bases. Germline V CDR1 and CDR2: SQVTM, ANQGSEA. Trimming removed 7 bases from V and 2 bases from J; junction bases left unmatched: 6. The CDR3 sequence is 13 residues long.

This clone was observed a single time. The J gene is TRBJ1-2, the V gene TRBV9; perhaps TRBD1 as D (5 bases). The germline V gene has CDR1 SGDLS and CDR2 YYNGEE. This CDR3 contains 15 residues. V lost 5 bases to trimming and J lost 2 bases, with 16 bases between them. The CDR3 DNA reads TGTGCCAGCAGTCGAACCGGGACGGAAAACTATGGCTACACCTTC. It specifies CASSRTGTENYGYTF.

Comment on this clone: Other DNA sequences in the same sample also yield this CDR3. The J gene is TRBJ2-1, the V gene TRBV5-1; 8 bases map to TRBD2. V trimming: 2 bases; J trimming: 1 base; junction bases outside the gene matches: 2. Germline V gene data show CDR1 as SGHRS and CDR2 as YFSETQ. This CDR3 spans 15 amino acids. CDR3 protein: CASSLAGVSYNEQFF. In nucleotides, the CDR3 is TGCGCCAGCAGCTTAGCGGGAGTTTCCTACAATGAGCAGTTCTTC.

CDR3 region: CASSLETGRGKQYF. The CDR3 nucleotides are TGTGCCAGCAGCTTGGAAACAGGGAGAGGGAAGCAGTACTTC. V and J are TRBV5-4 and TRBJ2-7; a weak D match, TRBD1 (6 bases). Trimming removed 0 bases from V and 8 bases from J, with 15 bases in between. The CDR3 covers 14 residues. CDR1 and CDR2 from the germline V gene are SGHNT and YYREEE (reference sequence). Variable domain in full (rest from reference TRBV5-4 and TRBJ2-7): ETGVTQSPTHLIKTRGQQVTLRCSSQSGHNTVSWYQQALGQGPQFIFQYYREEENGRGNFPPRFSGLQFPNYSSELNVNALELDDSALYLCASSLETGRGKQYFGPGTRLTVT.

The chain recombines TRBV11-2 with TRBJ2-1, with TRBD2 identical over 10 bases. Germline trimming cut 0 bases from V and 12 bases from J; bases unmatched to any gene: 14. The CDR3 length is 17 residues. The germline V gene has CDR1 SGHAT and CDR2 FQNNGV. Written as DNA, the CDR3 is TGTGCCAGCAGCTTAGATCCTAGCGGGAGCCTATCGGTGGGGCAGTTCTTC. This translates into CASSLDPSGSLSVGQFF.